The sequence of this TCR beta chain was determined in a study of T cell responses to AZD1222 COVID-19 vaccine. Study-level points and caveats: Unmutated variant regions are reportedly targeted by nearly half of spike-specific TCRs. Researchers took repertoire samples only after the peak T cell response had come.

With 5 bases removed from V and 3 bases from J, the gap between germline ends came to 9 bases. The CDR3 runs 13 residues. Per germline, CDR1 MNHEY and CDR2 SMNVEV (reference sequence). Concerning this clone: What it recognizes is unknown.

The repertoire was sequenced with immunoSEQ multiplex PCR; TCRdb's copy has only in-frame clones and lacks some. This sample has some 150,000 clones, with 75% to 90% found just once. The rearrangement links TRBV27 to TRBJ2-3; D perhaps matches TRBD2 (5 bases). This receptor was taken from an adult who received the AZD1222 COVID-19 vaccine. The sample here was peripheral blood, taken 28 days after the second AZD1222 dose. The CDR3 sequence is CASSPLDTDTQYF. The CDR3 DNA reads TGTGCCAGCAGTCCACTAGATACAGATACGCAGTATTTT.